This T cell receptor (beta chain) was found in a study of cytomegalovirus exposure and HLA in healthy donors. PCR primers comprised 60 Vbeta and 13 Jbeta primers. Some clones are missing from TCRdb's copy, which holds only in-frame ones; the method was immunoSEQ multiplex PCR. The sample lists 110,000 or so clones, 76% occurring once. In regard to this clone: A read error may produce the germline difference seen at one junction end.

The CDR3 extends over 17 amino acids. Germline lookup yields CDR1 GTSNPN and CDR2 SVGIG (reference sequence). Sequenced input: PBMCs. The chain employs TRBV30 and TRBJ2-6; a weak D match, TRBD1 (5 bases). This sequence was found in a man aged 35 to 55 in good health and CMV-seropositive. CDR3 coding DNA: TGTGCCTGGAGTGTATCGGTTTACCGGCCTGGGGCCAACGGCCTGACTTTC. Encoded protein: CAWSVSVYRPGANGLTF.